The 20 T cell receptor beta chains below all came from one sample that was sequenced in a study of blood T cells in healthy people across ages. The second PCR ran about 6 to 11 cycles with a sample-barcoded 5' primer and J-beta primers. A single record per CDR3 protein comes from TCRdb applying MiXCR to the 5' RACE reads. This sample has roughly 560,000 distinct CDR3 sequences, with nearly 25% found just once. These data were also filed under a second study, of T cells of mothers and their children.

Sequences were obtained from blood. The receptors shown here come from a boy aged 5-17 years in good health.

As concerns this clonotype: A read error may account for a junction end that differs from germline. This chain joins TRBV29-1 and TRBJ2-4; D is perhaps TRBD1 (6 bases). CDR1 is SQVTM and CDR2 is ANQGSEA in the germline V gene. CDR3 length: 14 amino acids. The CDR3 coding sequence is TGCAGCGTTGCAGGACAGTATTTCAAAAACATTCAGTGCTTC. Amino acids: CSVAGQYFKNIQCF.

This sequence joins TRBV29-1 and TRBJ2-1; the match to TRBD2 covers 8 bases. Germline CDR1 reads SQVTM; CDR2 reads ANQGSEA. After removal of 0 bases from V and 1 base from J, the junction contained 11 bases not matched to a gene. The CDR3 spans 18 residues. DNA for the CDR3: TGCAGCGTTGAAGACCCAAATCGGGGCGGGGGGTCCTACAATGAGCAGTTCTTC. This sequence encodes CSVEDPNRGGGSYNEQFF.

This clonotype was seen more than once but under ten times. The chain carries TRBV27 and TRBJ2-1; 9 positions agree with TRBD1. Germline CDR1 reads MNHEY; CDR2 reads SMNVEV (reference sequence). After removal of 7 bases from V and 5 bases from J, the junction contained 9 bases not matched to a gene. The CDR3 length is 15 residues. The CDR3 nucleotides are TGTGCCAGCATCCCCGGGACAGGGACCAACAATGAGCAGTTCTTC. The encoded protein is CASIPGTGTNNEQFF.

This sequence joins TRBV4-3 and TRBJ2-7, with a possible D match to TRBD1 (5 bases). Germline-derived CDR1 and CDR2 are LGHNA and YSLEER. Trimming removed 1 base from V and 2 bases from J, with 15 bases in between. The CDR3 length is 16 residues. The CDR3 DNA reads TGCGCCAGCAGCCAAGTAAGGGGTCCTTCCCCCTACGAGCAGTACTTC. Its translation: CASSQVRGPSPYEQYF.

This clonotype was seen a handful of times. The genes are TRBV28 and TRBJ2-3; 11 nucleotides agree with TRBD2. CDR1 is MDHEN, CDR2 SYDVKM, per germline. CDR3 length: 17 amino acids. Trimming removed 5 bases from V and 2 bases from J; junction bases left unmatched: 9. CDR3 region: CASSPLPGLAATDTQYF. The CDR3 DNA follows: TGTGCCAGCAGTCCGCTACCGGGACTAGCGGCCACAGATACGCAGTATTTT.

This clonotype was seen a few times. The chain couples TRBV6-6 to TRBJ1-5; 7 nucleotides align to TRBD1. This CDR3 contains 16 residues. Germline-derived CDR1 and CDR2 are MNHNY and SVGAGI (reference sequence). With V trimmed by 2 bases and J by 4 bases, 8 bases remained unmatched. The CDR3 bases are TGTGCCAGCAGTTACGTACAGGGGTTAGGGAATCAGCCCCAGCATTTT. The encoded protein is CASSYVQGLGNQPQHF.

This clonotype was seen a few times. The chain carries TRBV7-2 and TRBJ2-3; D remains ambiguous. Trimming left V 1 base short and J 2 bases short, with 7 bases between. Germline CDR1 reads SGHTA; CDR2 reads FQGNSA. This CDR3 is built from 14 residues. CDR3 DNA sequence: TGTGCCAGCAGCTTAGGCGCTCCCACAGATACGCAGTATTTT. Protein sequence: CASSLGAPTDTQYF.

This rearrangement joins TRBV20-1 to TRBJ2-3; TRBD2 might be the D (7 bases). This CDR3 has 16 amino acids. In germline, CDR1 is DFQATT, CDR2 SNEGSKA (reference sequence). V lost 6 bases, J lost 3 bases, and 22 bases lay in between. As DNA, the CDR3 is TGCAGTGCCAAAACTGGCGGGGGCGGTTTGACAGATACGCAGTATTTT. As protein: CSAKTGGGGLTDTQYF.

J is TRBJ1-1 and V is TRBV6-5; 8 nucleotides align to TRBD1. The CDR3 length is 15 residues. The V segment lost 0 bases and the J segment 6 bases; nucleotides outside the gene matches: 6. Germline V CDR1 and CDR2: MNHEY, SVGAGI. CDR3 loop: CASSYSNRGSSEAFF. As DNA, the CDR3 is TGTGCCAGCAGTTACTCGAACAGGGGGTCCTCTGAAGCTTTCTTT.

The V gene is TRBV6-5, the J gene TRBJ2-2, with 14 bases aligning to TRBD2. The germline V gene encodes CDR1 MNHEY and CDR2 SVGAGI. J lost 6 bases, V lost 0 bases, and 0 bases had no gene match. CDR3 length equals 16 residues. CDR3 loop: CASSYSTSGGAGELFF. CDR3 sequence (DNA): TGTGCCAGCAGTTACTCGACTAGCGGGGGGGCCGGGGAGCTGTTTTTT.

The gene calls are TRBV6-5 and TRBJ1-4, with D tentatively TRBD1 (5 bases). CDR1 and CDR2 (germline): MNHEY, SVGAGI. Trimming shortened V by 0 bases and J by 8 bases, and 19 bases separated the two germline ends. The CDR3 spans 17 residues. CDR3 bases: TGTGCCAGCAGTTACTCGATTTACCGAGTGGGGCAGGAAAAACTGTTTTTT. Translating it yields CASSYSIYRVGQEKLFF.

The CDR3 loop reads CASSGGQTYGYTF. In DNA, the CDR3 is TGTGCCAGCAGCGGCGGACAGACCTATGGCTACACCTTC. The rearrangement joins TRBV9 to TRBJ1-2; D possibly corresponds to TRBD1 (6 bases). The CDR3 extends over 13 amino acids. Trimming stripped 3 bases from V and 4 bases from J, with 10 bases between. The germline V gene has CDR1 SGDLS and CDR2 YYNGEE.

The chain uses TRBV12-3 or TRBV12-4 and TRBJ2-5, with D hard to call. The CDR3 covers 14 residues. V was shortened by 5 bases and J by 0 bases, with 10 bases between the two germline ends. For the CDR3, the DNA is TGTGCCAGCAGTGGACGGCAGAACCAAGAGACCCAGTACTTC. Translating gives CASSGRQNQETQYF.

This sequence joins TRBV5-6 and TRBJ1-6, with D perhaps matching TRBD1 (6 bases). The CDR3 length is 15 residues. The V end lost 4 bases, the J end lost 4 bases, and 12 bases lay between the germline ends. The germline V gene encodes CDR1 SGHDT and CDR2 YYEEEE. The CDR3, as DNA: TGTGCCAGCAGCACCGGACAGACTTATAATTCACCCCTCCACTTT. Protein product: CASSTGQTYNSPLHF.

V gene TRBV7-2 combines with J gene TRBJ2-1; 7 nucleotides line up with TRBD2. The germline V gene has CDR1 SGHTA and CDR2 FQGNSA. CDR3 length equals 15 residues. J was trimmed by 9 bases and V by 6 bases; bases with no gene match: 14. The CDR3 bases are TGTGCCAGCAGGGATGCGGGACTACAAGGTGGTGAGCAGTTCTTC. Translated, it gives CASRDAGLQGGEQFF. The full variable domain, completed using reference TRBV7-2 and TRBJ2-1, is GAGVSQSPSNKVTEKGKDVELRCDPISGHTALYWYRQSLGQGLEFLIYFQGNSAPDKSGLPSDRFSAERTGGSVSTLTIQRTQQEDSAVYLCASRDAGLQGGEQFFGPGTRLTVL.

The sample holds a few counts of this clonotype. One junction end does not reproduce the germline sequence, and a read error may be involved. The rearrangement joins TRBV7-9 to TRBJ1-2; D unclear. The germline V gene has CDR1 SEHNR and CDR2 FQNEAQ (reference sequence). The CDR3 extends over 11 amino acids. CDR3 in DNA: TGTGCCAGCAGCTTAGAGGTTGGGCAGAGCTTC. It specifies CASSLEVGQSF.

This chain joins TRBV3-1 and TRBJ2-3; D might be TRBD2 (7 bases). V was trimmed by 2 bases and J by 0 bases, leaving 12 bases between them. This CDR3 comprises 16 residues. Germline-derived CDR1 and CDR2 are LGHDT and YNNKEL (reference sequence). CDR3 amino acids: CASSQSGGSSTDTQYF. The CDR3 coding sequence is TGTGCCAGCAGCCAATCGGGGGGCTCTAGCACAGATACGCAGTATTTT.

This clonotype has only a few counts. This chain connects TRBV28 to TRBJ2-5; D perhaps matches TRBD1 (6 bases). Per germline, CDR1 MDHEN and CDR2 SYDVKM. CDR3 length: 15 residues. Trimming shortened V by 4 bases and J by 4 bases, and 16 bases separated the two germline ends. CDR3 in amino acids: CASSSGQTQAETQYF. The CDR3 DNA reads TGTGCCAGCAGTTCCGGACAGACGCAGGCAGAGACCCAGTACTTC.

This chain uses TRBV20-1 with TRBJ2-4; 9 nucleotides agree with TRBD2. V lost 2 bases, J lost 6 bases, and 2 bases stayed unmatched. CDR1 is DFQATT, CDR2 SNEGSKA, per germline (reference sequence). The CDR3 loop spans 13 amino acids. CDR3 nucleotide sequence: TGCAGTGCTAGACTAGCGGGGTTAAACATTCAGTACTTC. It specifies CSARLAGLNIQYF.

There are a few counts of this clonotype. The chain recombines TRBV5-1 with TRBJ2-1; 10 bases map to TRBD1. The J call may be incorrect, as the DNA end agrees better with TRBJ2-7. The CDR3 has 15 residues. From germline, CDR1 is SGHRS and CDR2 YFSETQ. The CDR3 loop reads CASRIPGQGSGEQYF. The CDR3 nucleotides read TGCGCCAGCAGAATACCGGGACAGGGGTCCGGCGAGCAGTACTTC.